This entry is about one T cell receptor beta chain. Deletions cut 4 bases from V and 2 bases from J, with 16 bases between. The CDR3 is made up of 15 amino acids. CDR1 and CDR2 (germline): SGHDT, YYEEEE. This specimen belongs to a study of CD8+ T cells in alopecia areata. Extracted from the samples, RNA was reverse transcribed into cDNA to serve as the sequencing template. Generated by immunoSEQ multiplex PCR, the TCRdb table keeps only in-frame clones and is missing some. The table includes approximately 210,000 clones, 45% to 65% detected once. Specified treatment: oral pan-JAK inhibitor, 5-10 mg twice daily.

V is TRBV5-6 and J is TRBJ2-7; perhaps TRBD1 as D (6 bases). Source: CD4+ T cells sorted from blood, taken at week 4, from a patient treated with tofacitinib. This TCR was recovered from a human donor with alopecia areata. Written as DNA, the CDR3 is TGTGCCAGCAGCCTCTTAGGACAGTCCCCCTACGAGCAGTACTTC. Translation: CASSLLGQSPYEQYF.